The 32 T cell receptor beta chains below come from one sample, sequenced in a study of T-cell reconstitution after alpha-beta-depleted transplantation in children. Researchers prepared the TCRbeta library using unique molecular identifiers, the study reports. A single record per CDR3 protein comes from TCRdb applying MiXCR to the PCR reads. This table holds under 750,000 distinct CDR3 sequences, more than 20% found once. Material: PBMCs, mostly from graft donor cells, obtained 360 days after TCRalphabeta/CD19-depleted stem cell transplant. The source of these receptors is a boy younger than two who had a stem cell transplant for acute myeloid leukemia, so the T cells may come from the graft donor.

The V gene is TRBV20-1, the J gene TRBJ1-1; 8 bases agree with TRBD1. There are 13 residues in the CDR3. Losses at the gene ends were 2 bases for V and 5 bases for J; bases not matched to a gene: 4. CDR1 is DFQATT, CDR2 SNEGSKA, per germline (reference sequence). The CDR3, as DNA: TGCAGTGCTAGATACAGGGGGGTTACTGAAGCTTTCTTT. Translated: CSARYRGVTEAFF.

This clonotype was seen a handful of times. The chain links TRBV24-1 to TRBJ2-1; D gene ambiguous. V was shortened by 1 base and J by 7 bases, with 10 bases between the two germline ends. Germline V gives CDR1 KGHDR, CDR2 SFDVKD. The CDR3 has 14 amino acids. The CDR3 protein is CATSDLTEPNEQFF. The CDR3 nucleotides read TGTGCCACCAGTGATTTAACAGAACCAAATGAGCAGTTCTTC.

V gene TRBV28 combines with J gene TRBJ2-5; 13 nucleotides match TRBD2. CDR3 size: 18 residues. Germline trimming cut 7 bases from V and 5 bases from J; bases unmatched to any gene: 16. Germline CDR1 reads MDHEN; CDR2 reads SYDVKM. CDR3: CASTSESALAGGHETQYF. CDR3 bases: TGTGCCAGCACCTCTGAGTCTGCACTAGCGGGGGGGCACGAGACCCAGTACTTC.

CDR3 DNA sequence: TGTGCCACCAGCAGAGGCGACAGGACCTTTTACGAGCAGTACTTC. Translating it yields CATSRGDRTFYEQYF. The rearrangement joins TRBV15 to TRBJ2-7, with D tentatively TRBD1 (6 bases). Per the germline V gene, CDR1 is LNHNV and CDR2 is YYDKDF (reference sequence). The ends were cut back, 1 base at V and 4 bases at J, with 14 bases in the middle. This CDR3 region has 15 residues.

This chain connects TRBV6-1 to TRBJ1-4; a weak D match, TRBD1 (5 bases). V lost 6 bases and J lost 7, with 18 bases in between. CDR1 is MNHNS and CDR2 is SASEGT in the germline V gene. The CDR3 length is 15 residues. The CDR3 DNA is TGTGCCAGCAGCCTTTCAGGCGTGGGGGGTGAAAAACTGTTTTTT. Its protein is CASSLSGVGGEKLFF.

This clonotype was picked up many times. This sequence joins TRBV4-3 and TRBJ1-2, with D possibly TRBD1 on 6 matching bases. V was trimmed by 4 bases and J by 3 bases, leaving 15 bases between them. CDR1 is LGHNA and CDR2 is YSLEER in the germline V gene. This CDR3 contains 15 residues. The CDR3 DNA follows: TGCGCCAGCAGCCTCTACAGGGCTGGCGACTATGGCTACACCTTC. Protein product: CASSLYRAGDYGYTF.

In its sample, this clonotype was seen a few times. V gene TRBV28 combines with J gene TRBJ1-5, with TRBD1 matching over 9 bases. The V segment lost 7 bases and the J segment 7 bases; nucleotides outside the gene matches: 11. From germline, CDR1 is MDHEN and CDR2 SYDVKM. The CDR3 runs 15 residues. CDR3 in DNA: TGTGCCAGCACCCTGGACAGGGGATTAGGGCAGCCCCAGCATTTT. This encodes CASTLDRGLGQPQHF.

CDR3 sequence: CASSLEGGDVVTDTQYF. DNA of the CDR3: TGTGCCAGCAGCTTAGAGGGGGGGGACGTAGTCACAGATACGCAGTATTTT. This chain uses TRBV11-2 with TRBJ2-3; 7 bases are a match to TRBD2. The trim removed 0 bases at V and 2 bases at J, leaving 8 bases unmatched. Germline-derived CDR1 and CDR2 are SGHAT and FQNNGV. The CDR3 runs 17 residues.

Ten or more counts support this clonotype. V and J are TRBV6-1 and TRBJ2-7, with TRBD1 identical over 10 bases. V lost 4 bases, J lost 1 base, and 4 bases stayed unmatched. Germline V gene data show CDR1 as MNHNS and CDR2 as SASEGT. The CDR3 extends over 15 amino acids. Here the CDR3 DNA reads TGTGCCAGCAGTGGGAGGGACAGGGGATCCTACGAGCAGTACGTC. It codes for CASSGRDRGSYEQYV.

J is TRBJ2-4 and V is TRBV28; D is possibly TRBD1 or TRBD2 (5 bases each). Germline CDR1 and CDR2: MDHEN and SYDVKM. V gave up 6 bases and J gave up 0 bases, with 18 bases separating them. CDR3 length equals 17 residues. This chain's CDR3 is CASRPLRGLIAKNIQYF. The CDR3 DNA is TGTGCCAGCAGGCCCCTTCGGGGCTTGATAGCCAAAAACATTCAGTACTTC. Using reference TRBV28 and TRBJ2-4 for the parts outside the CDR3, the full variable domain is DVKVTQSSRYLVKRTGEKVFLECVQDMDHENMFWYRQDPGLGLRLIYFSYDVKMKEKGDIPEGYSVSREKKERFSLILESASTNQTSMYLCASRPLRGLIAKNIQYFGAGTRLSVL.

This clonotype occurred a few times. The rearrangement joins TRBV12-3 or TRBV12-4 to TRBJ2-1; possibly TRBD1 for D (5 bases). Trimming stripped 3 bases from V and 5 bases from J, with 14 bases between. The CDR3 sequence is 15 residues long. CDR3 residues: CASSFDSRLNNEQFF. In nucleotides, the CDR3 is TGTGCCAGCAGTTTTGACAGCAGGTTAAACAATGAGCAGTTCTTC.

In this sample, this clonotype turned up a few times. This may be a read error: a much more frequent sequence differs by one nucleotide. The gene calls are TRBV24-1 and TRBJ2-7, with D hard to call. The V end was cut by 4 bases, the J end by 3 bases, with 3 bases between. The CDR3 runs 11 residues. In germline, CDR1 is KGHDR, CDR2 SFDVKD. Here the CDR3 DNA reads TGTGCCACCAGTGAGCGCTACGAGCAGTACTTC. It is translated as CATSERYEQYF.

The V call is TRBV15, the J call TRBJ2-2; D is tentatively TRBD1 or TRBD2 (6 bases each). With 1 base removed from V and 1 base from J, the gap between germline ends came to 10 bases. The CDR3 is 16 residues long. CDR1 LNHNV and CDR2 YYDKDF come from the germline V gene (reference sequence). In nucleotides, the CDR3 is TGTGCCACCAGCAGAGGGACAGCGGGGAACACCGGGGAGCTGTTTTTT. Amino acid sequence: CATSRGTAGNTGELFF.

V and J are TRBV4-3 and TRBJ2-5, with 8 bases identical to TRBD2. The CDR3 is 15 residues long. V dropped 3 bases and J dropped 5; count of bases not matched to a gene: 8. Germline V lookup: CDR1 LGHNA, CDR2 YSLEER. The CDR3 region is CASSHREGGLETQYF. The CDR3 DNA follows: TGCGCCAGCAGCCACCGGGAGGGGGGCCTGGAGACCCAGTACTTC.

V gene TRBV20-1 combines with J gene TRBJ2-7, with 7 bases matching TRBD1. V shed 0 bases, J shed 6 bases, and the junction held 5 bases outside the gene matches. This CDR3 has 13 residues. Per the germline V gene, CDR1 is DFQATT and CDR2 is SNEGSKA (reference sequence). CDR3: CSARDLGGGEQYF. The DNA for the CDR3 is TGCAGTGCTAGAGATCTAGGGGGCGGCGAGCAGTACTTC.

The rearrangement uses TRBV12-3 or TRBV12-4 and TRBJ2-5; a weak D match, TRBD1 (6 bases). This CDR3 has 14 amino acids. V was cut by 4 bases and J by 5 bases, with 14 bases left in between. The CDR3 loop reads CASSWDTSWETQYF. Here the CDR3 DNA reads TGTGCCAGCAGTTGGGACACCTCCTGGGAGACCCAGTACTTC.

The chain combines TRBV18 with TRBJ1-1, with no clear D. Deletions cut 1 base from V and 1 base from J, with 10 bases between. This CDR3 has 15 residues. Germline V gene sequence: CDR1 KGHSH, CDR2 LQKENI. The CDR3 DNA reads TGTGCCAGCTCACCACGGGAGGGTAAGAACACTGAAGCTTTCTTT. It yields the protein CASSPREGKNTEAFF.

There are many counts of this clonotype. The rearrangement uses TRBV29-1 and TRBJ2-7; possibly TRBD2 for D (7 bases). Per the germline V gene, CDR1 is SQVTM and CDR2 is ANQGSEA. The CDR3 runs 14 residues. Trimming took 4 bases from V and 2 from J, leaving 15 bases between them. This chain's CDR3 is CSVVDPGGPYEQYF. As DNA, the CDR3 is TGCAGCGTTGTTGACCCGGGGGGCCCCTACGAGCAGTACTTC.

In this sample, this clonotype turned up many times. This rearrangement joins TRBV20-1 to TRBJ2-5; D perhaps matches TRBD1 (5 bases). Germline-derived CDR1 and CDR2 are DFQATT and SNEGSKA (reference sequence). CDR3 length: 15 amino acids. Trimming took 1 base from V and 2 from J, leaving 14 bases between them. CDR3 residues: CSARGSGRTQETQYF. The CDR3 bases are TGCAGTGCTAGAGGGAGTGGACGGACACAAGAGACCCAGTACTTC.

This clonotype was seen ten or more times. This chain uses TRBV7-2 with TRBJ2-4; tentatively, D is TRBD1 (7 bases). The germline V and J ends were trimmed by 4 bases and 8 bases, with 18 bases remaining between them. Germline loops: CDR1 SGHTA, CDR2 FQGNSA. The CDR3 loop spans 15 amino acids. CDR3 region: CASSSRDSGWDIQYF. The CDR3 DNA reads TGTGCCAGCAGCTCAAGGGACAGCGGGTGGGACATTCAGTACTTC.

The genes are TRBV9 and TRBJ2-7; 7 bases align to TRBD1. The CDR3 has 16 residues. The V gene end was trimmed by 0 bases and the J gene end by 2 bases; junction bases not matched to a gene: 8. CDR1 and CDR2 (germline): SGDLS, YYNGEE. The chain's CDR3 is CASSVALTGNPYEQYF. In nucleotides, the CDR3 is TGTGCCAGCAGCGTAGCCCTGACAGGGAACCCCTACGAGCAGTACTTC.

The table lists this clonotype with a few counts. V usage is TRBV20-1 and J usage is TRBJ2-3; tentative D call: TRBD2 (6 bases). Looked up from germline, CDR1 is DFQATT and CDR2 is SNEGSKA (reference sequence). The CDR3 runs to 14 residues. V was pared by 5 bases and J by 0 bases, with 12 bases between. CDR3 DNA: TGCAGTGCTCGGGACTGGGAAAGCACAGATACGCAGTATTTT. Protein sequence: CSARDWESTDTQYF.

This clonotype was recorded at least ten times. V usage is TRBV6-2 or TRBV6-3 and J usage is TRBJ2-7; TRBD2 agrees at 11 bases. This CDR3 contains 17 residues. Germline V gene data show CDR1 as MNHEY and CDR2 as SVGEGT. V dropped 10 bases and J dropped 3; count of bases not matched to a gene: 17. Written as DNA, the CDR3 is TGTGCCAACCCCCATAATACGACTAGCGGGGACGACTACGAGCAGTACTTC. Amino acid sequence: CANPHNTTSGDDYEQYF.

This clonotype was counted many times. The rearrangement joins TRBV20-1 to TRBJ2-3, with D possibly TRBD1 on 6 matching bases. Looked up from germline, CDR1 is DFQATT and CDR2 is SNEGSKA (reference sequence). Trimming cost V 5 bases and J 1 base, with 13 bases left between them. This CDR3 contains 14 residues. This chain's CDR3 is CSALTGSGTDTQYF. For the CDR3, the DNA is TGCAGTGCTCTTACAGGGTCTGGCACAGATACGCAGTATTTT.

The sample holds a few counts of this clonotype. V usage is TRBV4-3 and J usage is TRBJ2-7, with D possibly being TRBD2 (5 bases). V was cut by 0 bases and J by 3 bases, with 9 bases left in between. Germline V gene sequence: CDR1 LGHNA, CDR2 YSLEER. This CDR3 contains 14 residues. In DNA, the CDR3 is TGCGCCAGCAGCCAAGATCGGGATATCTACGAGCAGTACTTC. Encoded protein: CASSQDRDIYEQYF.

This clonotype was detected a few times. V usage is TRBV20-1 and J usage is TRBJ2-3; 7 bases agree with TRBD2. Trimming removed 3 bases from V and 4 bases from J; junction bases left unmatched: 10. The CDR3 loop spans 15 amino acids. Germline CDR1 is DFQATT and CDR2 is SNEGSKA (reference sequence). CDR3 coding DNA: TGCAGTGCTAGCGGAGGGAGGGGCAGGGCAGATACGCAGTATTTT. This encodes CSASGGRGRADTQYF.

CDR3 coding DNA: TGTGCCAGCAGTTTGATCGCGGGCCGCACAGATACGCAGTATTTT. This codes for CASSLIAGRTDTQYF. The chain joins TRBV12-3 or TRBV12-4 to TRBJ2-3; D may be TRBD2 (5 bases). CDR3 length: 15 amino acids. The V and J ends lost 3 bases and 1 base respectively, with 11 bases between them.

Ten or more counts support this clonotype. The chain combines TRBV29-1 with TRBJ1-2, with D uncertain. Per the germline V gene, CDR1 is SQVTM and CDR2 is ANQGSEA. This CDR3 region has 13 residues. V lost 3 bases and J 4 bases, leaving 12 bases between the germline ends. CDR3 sequence reads: CSVDRYQSYGYTF. The CDR3 DNA sequence: TGCAGCGTTGATAGGTATCAGTCCTATGGCTACACCTTC.

The J gene is TRBJ2-1, the V gene TRBV5-5; no firm D call. The CDR3 runs to 12 residues. The germline V and J ends were trimmed by 3 bases and 11 bases, with 12 bases remaining between them. In germline, CDR1 is SGHKS, CDR2 YYEKEE (reference sequence). CDR3 region: CASSWAVEKQFF. In DNA form, the CDR3 reads TGTGCCAGCAGCTGGGCAGTCGAAAAGCAGTTCTTC.

This clonotype was counted ten times or more. The rearrangement links TRBV20-1 to TRBJ2-5, with 15 bases that match TRBD2. V shed 3 bases and J 4 bases; nucleotides not matched to a gene: 3. Germline V gene sequence: CDR1 DFQATT, CDR2 SNEGSKA (reference sequence). CDR3 length: 15 amino acids. CDR3 region: CSASGTSGGRETQYF. CDR3 DNA: TGCAGTGCTAGCGGGACTAGCGGGGGGCGAGAGACCCAGTACTTC.

This clonotype was recorded a few times. For the CDR3, the DNA is TGTGCCATCTCAAAAGGGAGAGACGGCTACACCTTC. It encodes CAISKGRDGYTF. J is TRBJ1-2 and V is TRBV10-3; D gene uncertain. Germline-derived CDR1 and CDR2 are ENHRY and SYGVKD. CDR3 length: 12 residues. Trimming pared 8 bases from V and 8 bases from J, leaving 15 bases between.

The J gene is TRBJ2-1, the V gene TRBV5-1; 7 positions match TRBD1. Looked up from germline, CDR1 is SGHRS and CDR2 is YFSETQ. This CDR3 region has 15 residues. The junction had 7 bases not matched to a gene; V was cut back by 7 bases and J by 0 bases. The CDR3 region has the DNA TGCGCCAGCGGACAGGCGACGACCTCCTACAATGAGCAGTTCTTC. It codes for CASGQATTSYNEQFF.